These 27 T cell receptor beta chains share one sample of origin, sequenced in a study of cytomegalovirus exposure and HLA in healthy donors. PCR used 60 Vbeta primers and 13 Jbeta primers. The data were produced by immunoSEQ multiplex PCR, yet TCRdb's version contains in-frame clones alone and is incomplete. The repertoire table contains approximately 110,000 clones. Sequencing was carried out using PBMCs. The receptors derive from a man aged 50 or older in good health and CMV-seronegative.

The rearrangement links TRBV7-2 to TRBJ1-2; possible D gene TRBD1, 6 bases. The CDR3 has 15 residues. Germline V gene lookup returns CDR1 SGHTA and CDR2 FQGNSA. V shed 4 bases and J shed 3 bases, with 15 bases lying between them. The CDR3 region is CASSSAYRDHYGYTF. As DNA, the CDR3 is TGTGCCAGCAGCTCGGCCTACAGGGATCACTATGGCTACACCTTC.

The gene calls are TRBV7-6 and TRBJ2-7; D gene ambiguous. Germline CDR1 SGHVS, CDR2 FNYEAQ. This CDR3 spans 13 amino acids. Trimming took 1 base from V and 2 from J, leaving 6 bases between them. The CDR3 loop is CASSLELTYEQYF. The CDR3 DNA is TGTGCCAGCAGCTTAGAGCTTACCTACGAGCAGTACTTC. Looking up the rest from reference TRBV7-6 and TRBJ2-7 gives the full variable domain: GAGVSQSPRYKVTKRGQDVALRCDPISGHVSLYWYRQALGQGPEFLTYFNYEAQQDKSGLPNDRFSAERPEGSISTLTIQRTEQRDSAMYRCASSLELTYEQYFGPGTRLTVT.

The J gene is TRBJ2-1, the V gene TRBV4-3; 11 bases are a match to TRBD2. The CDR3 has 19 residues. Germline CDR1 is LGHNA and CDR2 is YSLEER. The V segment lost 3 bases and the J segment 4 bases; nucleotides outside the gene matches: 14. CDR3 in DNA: TGCGCCAGCAGCCAGGCGACGATTGGGACTAGCGGAAAATACAATGAGCAGTTCTTC. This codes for CASSQATIGTSGKYNEQFF.

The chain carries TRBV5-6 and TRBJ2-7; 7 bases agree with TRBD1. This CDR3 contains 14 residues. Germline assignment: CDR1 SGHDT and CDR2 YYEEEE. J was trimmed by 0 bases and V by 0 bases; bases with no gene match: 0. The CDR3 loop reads CASSLGQGSYEQYF. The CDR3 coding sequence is TGTGCCAGCAGCTTGGGACAGGGCTCCTACGAGCAGTACTTC.

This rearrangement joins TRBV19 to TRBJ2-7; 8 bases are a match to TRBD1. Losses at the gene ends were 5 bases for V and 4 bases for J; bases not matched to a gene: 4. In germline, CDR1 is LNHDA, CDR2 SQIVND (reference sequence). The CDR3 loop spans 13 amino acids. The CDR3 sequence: CASSYRDRYEQYF. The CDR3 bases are TGTGCCAGTAGTTACCGGGACAGGTACGAGCAGTACTTC.

The CDR3, as DNA: TGTGCCAGCAGCGTAGCTGCTGGAGGTGGGTATGGCTACACCTTC. Residues: CASSVAAGGGYGYTF. This sequence joins TRBV9 and TRBJ1-2, with D hard to call. The CDR3 length is 15 residues. CDR1 is SGDLS and CDR2 is YYNGEE in the germline V gene. With 0 bases removed from V and 5 bases from J, the gap between germline ends came to 14 bases.

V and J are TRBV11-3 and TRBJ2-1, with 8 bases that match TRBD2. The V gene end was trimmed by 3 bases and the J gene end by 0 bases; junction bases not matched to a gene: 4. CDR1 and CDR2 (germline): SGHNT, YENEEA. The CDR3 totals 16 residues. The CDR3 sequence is CASSFERGSSYNEQFF. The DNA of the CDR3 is TGTGCCAGCAGCTTCGAGCGGGGGAGCTCCTACAATGAGCAGTTCTTC.

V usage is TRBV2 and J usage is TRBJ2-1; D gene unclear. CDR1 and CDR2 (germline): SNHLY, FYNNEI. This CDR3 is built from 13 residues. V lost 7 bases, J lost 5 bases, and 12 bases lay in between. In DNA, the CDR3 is TGTGCCAGCAATTACTTTTATGACAATGAGCAGTTCTTC. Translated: CASNYFYDNEQFF.

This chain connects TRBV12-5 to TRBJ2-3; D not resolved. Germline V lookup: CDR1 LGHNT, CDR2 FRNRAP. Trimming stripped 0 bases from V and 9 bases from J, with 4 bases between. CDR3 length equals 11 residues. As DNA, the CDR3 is TGTGCTAGTGGTTTGGTACACACGCAGTATTTT. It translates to CASGLVHTQYF.

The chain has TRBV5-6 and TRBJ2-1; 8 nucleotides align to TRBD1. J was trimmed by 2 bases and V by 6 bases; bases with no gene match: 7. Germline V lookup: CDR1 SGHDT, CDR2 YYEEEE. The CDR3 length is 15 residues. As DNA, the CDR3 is TGTGCCAGCACCTCCCAGACAGGGGCCTACAATGAGCAGTTCTTC. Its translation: CASTSQTGAYNEQFF.

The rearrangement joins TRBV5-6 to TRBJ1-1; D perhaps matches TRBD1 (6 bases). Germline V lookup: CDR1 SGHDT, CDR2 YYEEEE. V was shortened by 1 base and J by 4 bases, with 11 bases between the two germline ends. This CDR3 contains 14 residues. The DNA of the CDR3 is TGTGCCAGCAGCTTGTTGCCAGGGGCCACTGAAGCTTTCTTT. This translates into CASSLLPGATEAFF.

The chain's CDR3 is CASSSSGSNQPQHF. The CDR3 DNA is TGTGCCAGTAGTTCCTCAGGTAGCAATCAGCCCCAGCATTTT. The rearrangement uses TRBV19 and TRBJ1-5; D gene ambiguous. The CDR3 consists of 14 residues. The germline V gene encodes CDR1 LNHDA and CDR2 SQIVND (reference sequence). Trimming stripped 5 bases from V and 0 bases from J, with 8 bases between. Combining the CDR3 with reference TRBV19 and TRBJ1-5 gives the whole variable domain DGGITQSPKYLFRKEGQNVTLSCEQNLNHDAMYWYRQDPGQGLRLIYYSQIVNDFQKGDIAEGYSVSREKKESFPLTVTSAQKNPTAFYLCASSSSGSNQPQHFGDGTRLSIL.

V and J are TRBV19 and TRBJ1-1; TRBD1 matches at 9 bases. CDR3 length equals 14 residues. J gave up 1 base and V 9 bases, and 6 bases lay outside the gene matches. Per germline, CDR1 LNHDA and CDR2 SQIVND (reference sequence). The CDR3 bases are TGTGCCAGCTTCGACAGGGGGAGGAACACTGAAGCTTTCTTT. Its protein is CASFDRGRNTEAFF.

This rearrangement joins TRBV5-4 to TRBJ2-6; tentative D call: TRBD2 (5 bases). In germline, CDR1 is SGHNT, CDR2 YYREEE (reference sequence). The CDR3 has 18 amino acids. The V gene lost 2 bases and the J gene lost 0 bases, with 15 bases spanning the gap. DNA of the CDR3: TGTGCCAGCAGCTTTAAGAACGGACTGTACTCTGGGGCCAACGTCCTGACTTTC. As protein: CASSFKNGLYSGANVLTF.

This CDR3 is CASSLGGIRLSPLHF. Here the CDR3 DNA reads TGTGCCAGCAGCTTAGGAGGTATTAGGCTTTCACCCCTCCACTTT. The chain carries TRBV11-2 and TRBJ1-6; no clear D gene. Germline loops: CDR1 SGHAT, CDR2 FQNNGV. V lost 1 base and J 9 bases, leaving 13 bases between the germline ends. This CDR3 region has 15 residues.

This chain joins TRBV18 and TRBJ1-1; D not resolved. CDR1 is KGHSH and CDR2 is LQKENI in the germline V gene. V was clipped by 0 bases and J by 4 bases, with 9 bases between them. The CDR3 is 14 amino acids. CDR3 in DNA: TGTGCCAGCTCACCACCATCCAGCGGCACTGAAGCTTTCTTT. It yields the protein CASSPPSSGTEAFF.

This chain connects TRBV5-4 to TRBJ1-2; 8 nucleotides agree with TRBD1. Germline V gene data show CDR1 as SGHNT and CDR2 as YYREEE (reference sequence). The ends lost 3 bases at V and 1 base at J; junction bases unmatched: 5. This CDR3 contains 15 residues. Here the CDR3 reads CASSSPTGVNYGYTF. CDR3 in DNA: TGTGCCAGCAGCTCTCCGACAGGGGTTAACTATGGCTACACCTTC.

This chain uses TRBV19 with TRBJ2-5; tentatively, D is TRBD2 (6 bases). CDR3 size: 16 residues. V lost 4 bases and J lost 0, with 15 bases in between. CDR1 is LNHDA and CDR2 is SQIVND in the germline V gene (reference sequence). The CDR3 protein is CASSRVAEMYQETQYF. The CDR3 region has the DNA TGTGCCAGTAGTAGAGTAGCGGAAATGTACCAAGAGACCCAGTACTTC.

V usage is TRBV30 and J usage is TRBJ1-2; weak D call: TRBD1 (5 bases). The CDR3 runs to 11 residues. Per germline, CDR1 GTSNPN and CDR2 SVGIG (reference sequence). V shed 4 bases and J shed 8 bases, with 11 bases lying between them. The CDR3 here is CAWTRGYGYTF. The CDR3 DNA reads TGTGCCTGGACCCGGGGGTACGGCTACACCTTC. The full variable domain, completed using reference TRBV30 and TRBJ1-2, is SQTIHQWPATLVQPVGSPLSLECTVEGTSNPNLYWYRQAAGRGLQLLFYSVGIGQISSEVPQNLSASRPQDRQFILSSKKLLLSDSGFYLCAWTRGYGYTFGSGTRLTVV.

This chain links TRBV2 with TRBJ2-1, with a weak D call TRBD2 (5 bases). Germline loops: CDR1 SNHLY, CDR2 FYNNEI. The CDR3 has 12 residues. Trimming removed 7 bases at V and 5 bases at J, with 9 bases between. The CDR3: CASKRVNNEQFF. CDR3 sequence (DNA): TGTGCCAGCAAGAGGGTTAACAATGAGCAGTTCTTC.

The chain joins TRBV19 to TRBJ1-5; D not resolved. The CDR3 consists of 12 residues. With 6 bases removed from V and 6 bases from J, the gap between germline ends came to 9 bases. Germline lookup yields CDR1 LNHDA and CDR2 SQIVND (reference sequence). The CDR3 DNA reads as TGTGCCAGTAGCCCTGACATTCAGCCCCAGCATTTT. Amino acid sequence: CASSPDIQPQHF.

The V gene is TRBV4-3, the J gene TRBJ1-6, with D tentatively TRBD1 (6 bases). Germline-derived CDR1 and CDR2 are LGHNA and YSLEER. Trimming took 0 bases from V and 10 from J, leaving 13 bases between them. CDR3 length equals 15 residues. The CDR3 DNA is TGCGCCAGCAGCCAAGATCCACAGGGTATGTCACCCCTCCACTTT. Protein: CASSQDPQGMSPLHF.

The CDR3 nucleotides are TGTGCCAGTAGTAGGCACATATCTGGGGCCAACGTCCTGACTTTC. Translated, it gives CASSRHISGANVLTF. The chain combines TRBV19 with TRBJ2-6; D gene ambiguous. V dropped 4 bases and J dropped 1 base, with 8 bases sitting between them. This CDR3 has 15 residues. Germline CDR1 reads LNHDA; CDR2 reads SQIVND (reference sequence).

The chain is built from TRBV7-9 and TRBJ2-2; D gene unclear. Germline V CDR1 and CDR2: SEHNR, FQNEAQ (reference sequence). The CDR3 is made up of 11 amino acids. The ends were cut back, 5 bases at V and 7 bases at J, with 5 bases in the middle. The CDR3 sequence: CASSPSGELFF. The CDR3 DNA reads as TGTGCCAGCAGCCCTAGCGGGGAGCTGTTTTTT.

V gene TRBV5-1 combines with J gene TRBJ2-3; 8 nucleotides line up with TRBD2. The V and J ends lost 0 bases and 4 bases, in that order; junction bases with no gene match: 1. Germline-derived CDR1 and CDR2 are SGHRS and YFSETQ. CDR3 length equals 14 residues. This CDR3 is CASSLERGSDTQYF. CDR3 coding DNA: TGCGCCAGCAGCTTGGAGCGGGGGTCAGATACGCAGTATTTT.

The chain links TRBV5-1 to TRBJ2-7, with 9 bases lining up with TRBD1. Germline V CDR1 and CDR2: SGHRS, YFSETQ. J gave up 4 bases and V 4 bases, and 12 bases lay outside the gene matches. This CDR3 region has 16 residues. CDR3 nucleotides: TGCGCCAGCAGCCACGCCGGGACAGGGATTTTATACGAGCAGTACTTC. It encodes CASSHAGTGILYEQYF.

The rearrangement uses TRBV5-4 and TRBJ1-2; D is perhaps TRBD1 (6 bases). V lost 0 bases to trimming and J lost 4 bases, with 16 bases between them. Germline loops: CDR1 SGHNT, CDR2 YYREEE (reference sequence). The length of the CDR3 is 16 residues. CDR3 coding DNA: TGTGCCAGCAGCTTGGGGGCGCGTGGACAGACCTATGGCTACACCTTC. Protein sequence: CASSLGARGQTYGYTF. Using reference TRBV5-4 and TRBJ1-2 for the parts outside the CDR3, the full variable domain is ETGVTQSPTHLIKTRGQQVTLRCSSQSGHNTVSWYQQALGQGPQFIFQYYREEENGRGNFPPRFSGLQFPNYSSELNVNALELDDSALYLCASSLGARGQTYGYTFGSGTRLTVV.